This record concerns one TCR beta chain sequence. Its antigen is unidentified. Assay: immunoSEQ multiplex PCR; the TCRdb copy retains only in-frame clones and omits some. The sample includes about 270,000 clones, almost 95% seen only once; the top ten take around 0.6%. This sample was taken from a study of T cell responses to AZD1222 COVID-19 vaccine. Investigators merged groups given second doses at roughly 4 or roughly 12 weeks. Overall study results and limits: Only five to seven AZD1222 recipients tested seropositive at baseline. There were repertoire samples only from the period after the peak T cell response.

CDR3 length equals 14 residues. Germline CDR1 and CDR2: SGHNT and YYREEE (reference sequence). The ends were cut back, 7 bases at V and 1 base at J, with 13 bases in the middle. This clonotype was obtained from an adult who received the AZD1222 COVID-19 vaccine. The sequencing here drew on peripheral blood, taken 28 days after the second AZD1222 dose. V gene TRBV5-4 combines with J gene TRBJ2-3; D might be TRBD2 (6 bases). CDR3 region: CASGGPSGTDTQYF. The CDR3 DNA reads TGTGCCAGCGGAGGGCCTAGCGGCACAGATACGCAGTATTTT.